This TCR beta chain is from a study of post-analysis software for immune sequencing data (dated by TCRdb to 2013 to 2016). Regarding the study in general: Relapsing-remitting, secondary progressive and progressive-relapsing multiple sclerosis were recorded as disease courses, and subtype annotation was lacking for some patients. The multiple sclerosis patient repertoires were compared with ten to eleven previously published healthy control repertoires from donors aged roughly 6 to 27 years. A subset of samples was prepared in parallel using single-end sample barcoding, then pooled and co-amplified after Illumina adapter ligation. What the study reported, not specific to this receptor: Significantly higher frequencies in patients than in controls were found for roughly 5 TRBV segments, including TRBV5-6, TRBV5-1 and TRBV20-1. Compared with controls, multiple sclerosis patients had significantly lower normalized Chao1 diversity, a finding suggesting substantial peripheral T-cell clonal expansion. The multiple sclerosis patient group was slightly younger than the control group. When samples were clustered directly using the F measure, samples prepared in the same batch co-clustered strongly, which prompted a batch-effect correction.

To demonstrate the VDJtools post-analysis software, TCR beta repertoires were profiled from the peripheral blood of about 13 young patients with multiple sclerosis. The multiple sclerosis patients were children and adolescents ranging in age from about 6 to 17 years. CDR3 length: 12 amino acids, cysteine to phenylalanine. Of all the DNA, just the CDR3 is kept, 36 bases in frame from base 1. Deletion took 8 bases off V and 10 bases off J, with a span of 17 bases between the germline ends. The library was produced with PCR. Sequencing took place on an Illumina HiSeq 2500. To reduce PCR and sequencing biases, unique molecular identifiers were incorporated into the TCR beta cDNA libraries. Some 500,000 cDNA molecules were obtained per 1 to 10 million input T cells, so each molecule approximated one T cell. Patient libraries were prepared and sequenced with the same protocol used for the earlier healthy control dataset. Within a given batch, samples were prepared together, multiplexed and sequenced on the same HiSeq lane. In the original analysis: Raw barcoded reads were processed with MIGEC, and single-read molecular identifier groups were discarded before consensus assembly and CDR3 extraction. VDJtools was used for post-analysis of the clonotype tables, with diversity normalized by down-sampling every dataset to the smallest sample size. In repertoire overlap clustering, CDR3 amino acid sequences, but not nucleotide sequences, were matched to correct batch-related cross-sample contamination. TCRdb reworked the public reads: Q25 trimming with fastp, MiXCR clone assembly, productive beta chains retained. Rows are combined by CDR3 protein, so each entry shows the most common genes and DNA. In this record, the V and J calls reflect TCRdb's handling and not the investigators' own analysis. The table for this sample lists 750,000 to 950,000 distinct CDR3 sequences; about 50% of them were counted only once. 4.6% of the sample rests with the top ten.

A note on this clonotype: Its antigen is currently not known. It has no much larger one-base neighbor in the sample; base qualities were not kept.

The sequence is built from TRBV12-3 or TRBV12-4 and TRBJ1-2; a tentative D call is TRBD1 (6 bases match). The sequenced sample was blood. The clonotype was recovered from a girl aged 5-17 years with multiple sclerosis. The nucleotides read TGTGCCAGCTCCCGACAGGCTAGTTTCTACACCTTC. It codes for CASSRQASFYTF.